The 2 T cell receptor beta chains below all came from one sample that was sequenced in a study of blood T cell repertoires in COVID-19. Produced via immunoSEQ multiplex PCR; TCRdb's table is partial and in-frame only. The data contain around 240,000 clones, around 85% of them seen just once; the ten biggest clones take up about 3%. The source material was peripheral blood. The source of these receptors is a woman aged 30 to 39 who had recovered from COVID-19.

This rearrangement joins TRBV25-1 to TRBJ2-1, with 9 positions matching TRBD2. V dropped 2 bases and J dropped 12; count of bases not matched to a gene: 5. Germline loops: CDR1 MGHDK, CDR2 SYGVNS. The CDR3 spans 13 residues. CDR3 sequence (DNA): TGTGCCAGCAGTGAAGGCGGCGGGAGGGGGCAGTTCTTC. Translated, it gives CASSEGGGRGQFF.

This clone came up a few times. The chain links TRBV3-1 (or the pseudogene TRBV3-2) to TRBJ1-6, with 8 nucleotides matching TRBD1. The V gene's germline CDR1 is LGHDT and CDR2 YNNKEL (reference sequence). The J segment lost 3 bases and the V segment lost 8 bases, leaving 6 bases of the junction unmatched. This CDR3 is built from 15 residues. The CDR3 coding sequence is TGTGCCAGCTCTCCGGACAGGGACTATAATTCACCCCTCCACTTT. Its translation: CASSPDRDYNSPLHF.